These 7 T cell receptor beta chains were all obtained from the same sample, sequenced in a study of blood T cell repertoires in COVID-19. TCRdb's table, derived via immunoSEQ multiplex PCR, lists solely in-frame clones and lacks some. The data hold about 380,000 clones, with 85% to 90% observed a single time. Material: PBMCs or T cells enriched from blood (not recorded which). All receptors come from a woman in her late teens or twenties who had recovered from COVID-19.

The CDR3 DNA sequence: TGTGCCAGCAGTCGAGCGACAGGGCCACCCAAGAATAATTCACCCCTCCACTTT. Its translation is CASSRATGPPKNNSPLHF. The genes are TRBV6-6 and TRBJ1-6; 7 bases align to TRBD1. The trim removed 5 bases at V and 5 bases at J, leaving 15 bases unmatched. The CDR3 extends over 18 amino acids. Looked up from germline, CDR1 is MNHNY and CDR2 is SVGAGI (reference sequence).

The genes are TRBV24-1 and TRBJ1-2, with unresolved D. The V end was cut by 3 bases, the J end by 8 bases, with 15 bases between. The CDR3 runs 14 residues. CDR1 is KGHDR and CDR2 is SFDVKD in the germline V gene. CDR3 nucleotides: TGTGCCACCAGTGATAGCAATGCTGGACTCGGCTACACCTTC. Encoded protein: CATSDSNAGLGYTF.

The chain uses TRBV15 and TRBJ1-6; TRBD1 might be the D (5 bases). The V gene lost 0 bases and the J gene lost 8 bases, with 17 bases spanning the gap. Looked up from germline, CDR1 is LNHNV and CDR2 is YYDKDF (reference sequence). The CDR3 extends over 17 amino acids. The CDR3 sequence is CATSRDVSGGVDSPLHF. CDR3 bases: TGTGCCACCAGCAGAGATGTTTCGGGGGGTGTCGATTCACCCCTCCACTTT.

The chain couples TRBV27 to TRBJ2-7; TRBD1 matches 7 bases. The V and J ends lost 7 bases and 4 bases, in that order; junction bases with no gene match: 10. CDR1 is MNHEY and CDR2 is SMNVEV in the germline V gene (reference sequence). This CDR3 comprises 14 residues. CDR3 amino acids: CASTPGGGGYEQYF. The DNA of the CDR3 is TGTGCCAGCACCCCAGGGGGTGGGGGATACGAGCAGTACTTC.

The V call is TRBV21-1, the J call TRBJ2-5; TRBD2 is the table's D call and was not checked against the DNA. TRBV21-1 is described as a pseudogene. The CDR3 runs to 17 residues. CDR3 DNA sequence: TGTGCCAGCGATGGGGGGGCCCGATTCTTGTACCAAGAGACCCAGTACTTC. Encoded protein: CASDGGARFLYQETQYF.

This clone was detected a few times. The gene calls are TRBV19 and TRBJ2-7; 11 bases fit TRBD1. The germline V gene encodes CDR1 LNHDA and CDR2 SQIVND (reference sequence). This CDR3 spans 15 amino acids. The V gene end was trimmed by 5 bases and the J gene end by 2 bases; junction bases not matched to a gene: 5. The CDR3 DNA is TGTGCCAGTAGTCCCGGGACAGGGGGTCCCTACGAGCAGTACTTC. This translates into CASSPGTGGPYEQYF.

J is TRBJ2-5 and V is TRBV7-6; 9 nucleotides align to TRBD2. Germline lookup yields CDR1 SGHVS and CDR2 FNYEAQ. The CDR3 runs to 17 residues. The ends lost 1 base at V and 6 bases at J; junction bases unmatched: 12. The CDR3 spells CASSLVDPAGGRQTQYF. CDR3 coding DNA: TGTGCCAGCAGCTTAGTGGATCCGGCGGGGGGGCGGCAGACCCAGTACTTC. The full variable domain, in which reference TRBV7-6 and TRBJ2-5 provide the parts outside the CDR3, is GAGVSQSPRYKVTKRGQDVALRCDPISGHVSLYWYRQALGQGPEFLTYFNYEAQQDKSGLPNDRFSAERPEGSISTLTIQRTEQRDSAMYRCASSLVDPAGGRQTQYFGPGTRLLVL.